This TCR beta chain was identified during a study of T cell changes during pregnancy in multiple sclerosis. The method was immunoSEQ multiplex PCR; TCRdb's version includes in-frame clones alone and lacks a portion of them. The sample lists tens of thousands of clones, around nine tenths occurring once. The CDR3 contains 12 residues. Germline V gives CDR1 MNHNS, CDR2 SASEGT. Trimming shortened V by 3 bases and J by 4 bases, and 6 bases separated the two germline ends. The sequence came from a female donor with multiple sclerosis, enrolled in a pregnancy study. The rearrangement links TRBV6-1 to TRBJ1-2; unclear D gene. The sample consisted of CD4+ T cells from peripheral blood mononuclear cells, taken in the second trimester of pregnancy. The CDR3 DNA follows: TGTGCCAGCAGTGAGAACAGCTATGGCTACACCTTC. Translation gives CASSENSYGYTF.